The 12 T cell receptor beta chains presented below share a single source sample, sequenced in a study of blood T cell repertoires in COVID-19. This table comes from immunoSEQ multiplex PCR, and its TCRdb copy is limited to in-frame clones, with some not included. The data hold 60,000 to 65,000 clones, with approximately 80% observed a single time. Specimen: peripheral blood. Every receptor here comes from a woman aged 55-70 years with acute or convalescent COVID-19.

The gene calls are TRBV18 and TRBJ2-1; the D is unclear. The CDR3 is made up of 14 amino acids. Trimming shortened V by 1 base and J by 0 bases, and 4 bases separated the two germline ends. Germline CDR1 reads KGHSH; CDR2 reads LQKENI. CDR3 DNA sequence: TGTGCCAGCTCACCACTAGCCTCCTACAATGAGCAGTTCTTC. Its translation: CASSPLASYNEQFF.

The V gene is TRBV6-2 or TRBV6-3, the J gene TRBJ2-7; D is ambiguous. The germline gives CDR1 MNHEY, CDR2 SVGEGT. Trimming cost V 3 bases and J 1 base, with 4 bases left between them. CDR3 size: 12 residues. This CDR3 is CASSYPSYEQYF. The CDR3 DNA sequence: TGTGCCAGCAGTTATCCGTCCTACGAGCAGTACTTC.

The V gene is TRBV12-3 or TRBV12-4, the J gene TRBJ1-1; D not resolved. Trimming shortened V by 3 bases and J by 1 base, and 6 bases separated the two germline ends. This CDR3 is built from 13 residues. The CDR3 nucleotides read TGTGCCAGCAGTTTTCCAGGGAACACTGAAGCTTTCTTT. It yields the protein CASSFPGNTEAFF.

In its sample, this clone was seen once. This sequence joins TRBV6-4 and TRBJ1-5; a possible D gene is TRBD1 (5 bases). The CDR3 is 14 residues long. With 2 bases removed from V and 7 bases from J, the gap between germline ends came to 12 bases. Looked up from germline, CDR1 is MRHNA and CDR2 is SNTAGT. Here the CDR3 DNA reads TGTGCCAGCAGTGACGGGGGGGTTGGACAGCCCCAGCATTTT. Encoded protein: CASSDGGVGQPQHF.

A word on this clone: A junction end diverges from the germline sequence, so it may reflect a read error. The chain carries TRBV3-1 (or the pseudogene TRBV3-2) and TRBJ2-5, with TRBD2 matching over 12 bases. Germline CDR1 LGHDT, CDR2 YNNKEL (reference sequence). The CDR3 has 18 residues. CDR3 residues: CASSQGGPSGGAQGTQYF. The CDR3 DNA reads TGTGCCAGCAGCCAAGGGGGACCTAGCGGGGGGGCCCAAGGGACCCAGTACTTC.

This CDR3 is CASNLAGGREQYF. CDR3 sequence (DNA): TGTGCCAGCAATCTAGCGGGGGGCCGCGAGCAGTACTTC. V and J are TRBV5-4 and TRBJ2-7; 11 nucleotides align to TRBD2. The CDR3 consists of 13 residues. Germline CDR1 is SGHNT and CDR2 is YYREEE (reference sequence). V lost 6 bases to trimming and J lost 6 bases; unmatched junction nucleotides: 5.

The chain couples TRBV6-1 to TRBJ1-4, with D possibly being TRBD1 (5 bases). Germline V CDR1 and CDR2: MNHNS, SASEGT. CDR3 length: 14 residues. V dropped 3 bases and J dropped 6 bases, with 11 bases sitting between them. CDR3 sequence reads: CASSEGGKDEKLFF. The CDR3 bases are TGTGCCAGCAGTGAGGGGGGGAAGGATGAAAAACTGTTTTTT.

The gene calls are TRBV7-9 and TRBJ2-7; D unresolved. Trimming removed 1 base at V and 0 bases at J, with 7 bases between. The CDR3 has 14 amino acids. Germline V lookup: CDR1 SEHNR, CDR2 FQNEAQ (reference sequence). The CDR3 reads CASSLGLLSYEQYF. DNA for the CDR3: TGTGCCAGCAGCTTAGGACTCCTCTCCTACGAGCAGTACTTC.

The chain couples TRBV11-2 to TRBJ1-2; D might be TRBD1 (5 bases). CDR1 is SGHAT and CDR2 is FQNNGV in the germline V gene. This CDR3 has 13 residues. V was pared by 2 bases and J by 4 bases, with 8 bases between. The CDR3 protein is CASSLRDSYGYTF. The CDR3 coding sequence is TGTGCCAGCAGCTTACGGGACTCCTATGGCTACACCTTC.

The chain couples TRBV6-1 to TRBJ1-5, with D possibly being TRBD1 (5 bases). Trimming left V 1 base short and J 7 bases short, with 11 bases between. This CDR3 has 14 residues. From germline, CDR1 is MNHNS and CDR2 SASEGT. CDR3 sequence reads: CASSEVPGDQPQHF. DNA of the CDR3: TGTGCCAGCAGTGAAGTACCGGGGGACCAGCCCCAGCATTTT.

The chain has TRBV5-5 and TRBJ1-4, with TRBD1 matching 8 bases. Germline loops: CDR1 SGHKS, CDR2 YYEKEE (reference sequence). V shed 4 bases and J 8 bases; nucleotides not matched to a gene: 16. The CDR3 totals 17 residues. CDR3 in amino acids: CASSPLRRTGSEEKLFF. As DNA, the CDR3 is TGTGCCAGCAGCCCTCTGCGCCGGACAGGGAGTGAGGAAAAACTGTTTTTT.

This clone was seen a few times. J is TRBJ2-3 and V is TRBV3-1 (or the pseudogene TRBV3-2); 7 nucleotides align to TRBD2. V dropped 0 bases and J dropped 5; count of bases not matched to a gene: 5. CDR3 length: 15 amino acids. Germline CDR1 and CDR2: LGHDT and YNNKEL (reference sequence). The CDR3 reads CASSQDVAGRDTQYF. The CDR3 coding sequence is TGTGCCAGCAGCCAAGATGTAGCGGGTAGAGATACGCAGTATTTT.